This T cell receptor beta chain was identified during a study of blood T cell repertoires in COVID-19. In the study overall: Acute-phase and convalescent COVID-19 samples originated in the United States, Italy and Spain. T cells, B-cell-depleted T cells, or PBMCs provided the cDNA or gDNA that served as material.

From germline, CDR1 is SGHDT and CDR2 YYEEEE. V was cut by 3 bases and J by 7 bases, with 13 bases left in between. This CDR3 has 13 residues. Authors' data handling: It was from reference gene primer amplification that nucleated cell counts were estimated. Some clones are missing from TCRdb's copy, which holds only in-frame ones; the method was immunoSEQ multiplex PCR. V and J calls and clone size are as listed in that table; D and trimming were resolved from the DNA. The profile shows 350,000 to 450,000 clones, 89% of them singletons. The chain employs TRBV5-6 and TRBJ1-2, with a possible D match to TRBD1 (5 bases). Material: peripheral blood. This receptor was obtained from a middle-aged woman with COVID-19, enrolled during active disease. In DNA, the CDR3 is TGTGCCAGCAGCTCCCGGGGGGGGTTTGGCTACACCTTC. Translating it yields CASSSRGGFGYTF.